The clone carrying this T cell receptor (beta chain) was observed a handful of times. Its antigen remains unknown. V lost 9 bases and J 5 bases, leaving 26 bases between the germline ends. CDR3 size: 16 residues. The V gene's germline CDR1 is LNHDA and CDR2 SQIVND (reference sequence). This sample is drawn from a study of graft-versus-host responses after intestinal transplantation. Background on the study: Tacrolimus and steroids were given for around 3 years to all recipients after anti-thymocyte globulin induction.

Some clones are missing from TCRdb's copy, which holds only in-frame ones; the method was immunoSEQ multiplex PCR. Altogether 85,000 to 90,000 clones are present, about nine tenths being singletons, with the ten largest covering around 0.33%. The TCR was taken from a human donor who received an intestinal transplant. The genes are TRBV19 and TRBJ2-7, with a possible D match to TRBD1 (5 bases). The sample here was unstimulated CD4+ T cells sorted from spleen or lymph node cells, taken before intestinal transplant. CDR3 residues: CARKGAMIRLGDEQYF. The CDR3 DNA sequence: TGTGCCAGAAAAGGGGCCATGATTCGTCTCGGAGACGAGCAGTACTTC.